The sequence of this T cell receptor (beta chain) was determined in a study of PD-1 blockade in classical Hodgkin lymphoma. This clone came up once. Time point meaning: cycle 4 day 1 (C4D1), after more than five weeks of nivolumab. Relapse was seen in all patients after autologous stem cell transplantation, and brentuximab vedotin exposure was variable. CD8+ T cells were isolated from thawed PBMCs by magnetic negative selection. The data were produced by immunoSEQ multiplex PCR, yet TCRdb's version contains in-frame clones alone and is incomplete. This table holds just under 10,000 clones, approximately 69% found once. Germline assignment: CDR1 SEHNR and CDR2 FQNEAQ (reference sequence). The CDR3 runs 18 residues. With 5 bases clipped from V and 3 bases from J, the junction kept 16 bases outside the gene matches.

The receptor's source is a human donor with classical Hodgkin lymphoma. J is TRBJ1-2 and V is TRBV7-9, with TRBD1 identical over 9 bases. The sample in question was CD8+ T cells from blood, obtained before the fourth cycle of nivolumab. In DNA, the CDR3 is TGTGCCAGCAGCCCCTCAAGGGGACAGGGCCCCTTCGACTATGGCTACACCTTC. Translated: CASSPSRGQGPFDYGYTF.